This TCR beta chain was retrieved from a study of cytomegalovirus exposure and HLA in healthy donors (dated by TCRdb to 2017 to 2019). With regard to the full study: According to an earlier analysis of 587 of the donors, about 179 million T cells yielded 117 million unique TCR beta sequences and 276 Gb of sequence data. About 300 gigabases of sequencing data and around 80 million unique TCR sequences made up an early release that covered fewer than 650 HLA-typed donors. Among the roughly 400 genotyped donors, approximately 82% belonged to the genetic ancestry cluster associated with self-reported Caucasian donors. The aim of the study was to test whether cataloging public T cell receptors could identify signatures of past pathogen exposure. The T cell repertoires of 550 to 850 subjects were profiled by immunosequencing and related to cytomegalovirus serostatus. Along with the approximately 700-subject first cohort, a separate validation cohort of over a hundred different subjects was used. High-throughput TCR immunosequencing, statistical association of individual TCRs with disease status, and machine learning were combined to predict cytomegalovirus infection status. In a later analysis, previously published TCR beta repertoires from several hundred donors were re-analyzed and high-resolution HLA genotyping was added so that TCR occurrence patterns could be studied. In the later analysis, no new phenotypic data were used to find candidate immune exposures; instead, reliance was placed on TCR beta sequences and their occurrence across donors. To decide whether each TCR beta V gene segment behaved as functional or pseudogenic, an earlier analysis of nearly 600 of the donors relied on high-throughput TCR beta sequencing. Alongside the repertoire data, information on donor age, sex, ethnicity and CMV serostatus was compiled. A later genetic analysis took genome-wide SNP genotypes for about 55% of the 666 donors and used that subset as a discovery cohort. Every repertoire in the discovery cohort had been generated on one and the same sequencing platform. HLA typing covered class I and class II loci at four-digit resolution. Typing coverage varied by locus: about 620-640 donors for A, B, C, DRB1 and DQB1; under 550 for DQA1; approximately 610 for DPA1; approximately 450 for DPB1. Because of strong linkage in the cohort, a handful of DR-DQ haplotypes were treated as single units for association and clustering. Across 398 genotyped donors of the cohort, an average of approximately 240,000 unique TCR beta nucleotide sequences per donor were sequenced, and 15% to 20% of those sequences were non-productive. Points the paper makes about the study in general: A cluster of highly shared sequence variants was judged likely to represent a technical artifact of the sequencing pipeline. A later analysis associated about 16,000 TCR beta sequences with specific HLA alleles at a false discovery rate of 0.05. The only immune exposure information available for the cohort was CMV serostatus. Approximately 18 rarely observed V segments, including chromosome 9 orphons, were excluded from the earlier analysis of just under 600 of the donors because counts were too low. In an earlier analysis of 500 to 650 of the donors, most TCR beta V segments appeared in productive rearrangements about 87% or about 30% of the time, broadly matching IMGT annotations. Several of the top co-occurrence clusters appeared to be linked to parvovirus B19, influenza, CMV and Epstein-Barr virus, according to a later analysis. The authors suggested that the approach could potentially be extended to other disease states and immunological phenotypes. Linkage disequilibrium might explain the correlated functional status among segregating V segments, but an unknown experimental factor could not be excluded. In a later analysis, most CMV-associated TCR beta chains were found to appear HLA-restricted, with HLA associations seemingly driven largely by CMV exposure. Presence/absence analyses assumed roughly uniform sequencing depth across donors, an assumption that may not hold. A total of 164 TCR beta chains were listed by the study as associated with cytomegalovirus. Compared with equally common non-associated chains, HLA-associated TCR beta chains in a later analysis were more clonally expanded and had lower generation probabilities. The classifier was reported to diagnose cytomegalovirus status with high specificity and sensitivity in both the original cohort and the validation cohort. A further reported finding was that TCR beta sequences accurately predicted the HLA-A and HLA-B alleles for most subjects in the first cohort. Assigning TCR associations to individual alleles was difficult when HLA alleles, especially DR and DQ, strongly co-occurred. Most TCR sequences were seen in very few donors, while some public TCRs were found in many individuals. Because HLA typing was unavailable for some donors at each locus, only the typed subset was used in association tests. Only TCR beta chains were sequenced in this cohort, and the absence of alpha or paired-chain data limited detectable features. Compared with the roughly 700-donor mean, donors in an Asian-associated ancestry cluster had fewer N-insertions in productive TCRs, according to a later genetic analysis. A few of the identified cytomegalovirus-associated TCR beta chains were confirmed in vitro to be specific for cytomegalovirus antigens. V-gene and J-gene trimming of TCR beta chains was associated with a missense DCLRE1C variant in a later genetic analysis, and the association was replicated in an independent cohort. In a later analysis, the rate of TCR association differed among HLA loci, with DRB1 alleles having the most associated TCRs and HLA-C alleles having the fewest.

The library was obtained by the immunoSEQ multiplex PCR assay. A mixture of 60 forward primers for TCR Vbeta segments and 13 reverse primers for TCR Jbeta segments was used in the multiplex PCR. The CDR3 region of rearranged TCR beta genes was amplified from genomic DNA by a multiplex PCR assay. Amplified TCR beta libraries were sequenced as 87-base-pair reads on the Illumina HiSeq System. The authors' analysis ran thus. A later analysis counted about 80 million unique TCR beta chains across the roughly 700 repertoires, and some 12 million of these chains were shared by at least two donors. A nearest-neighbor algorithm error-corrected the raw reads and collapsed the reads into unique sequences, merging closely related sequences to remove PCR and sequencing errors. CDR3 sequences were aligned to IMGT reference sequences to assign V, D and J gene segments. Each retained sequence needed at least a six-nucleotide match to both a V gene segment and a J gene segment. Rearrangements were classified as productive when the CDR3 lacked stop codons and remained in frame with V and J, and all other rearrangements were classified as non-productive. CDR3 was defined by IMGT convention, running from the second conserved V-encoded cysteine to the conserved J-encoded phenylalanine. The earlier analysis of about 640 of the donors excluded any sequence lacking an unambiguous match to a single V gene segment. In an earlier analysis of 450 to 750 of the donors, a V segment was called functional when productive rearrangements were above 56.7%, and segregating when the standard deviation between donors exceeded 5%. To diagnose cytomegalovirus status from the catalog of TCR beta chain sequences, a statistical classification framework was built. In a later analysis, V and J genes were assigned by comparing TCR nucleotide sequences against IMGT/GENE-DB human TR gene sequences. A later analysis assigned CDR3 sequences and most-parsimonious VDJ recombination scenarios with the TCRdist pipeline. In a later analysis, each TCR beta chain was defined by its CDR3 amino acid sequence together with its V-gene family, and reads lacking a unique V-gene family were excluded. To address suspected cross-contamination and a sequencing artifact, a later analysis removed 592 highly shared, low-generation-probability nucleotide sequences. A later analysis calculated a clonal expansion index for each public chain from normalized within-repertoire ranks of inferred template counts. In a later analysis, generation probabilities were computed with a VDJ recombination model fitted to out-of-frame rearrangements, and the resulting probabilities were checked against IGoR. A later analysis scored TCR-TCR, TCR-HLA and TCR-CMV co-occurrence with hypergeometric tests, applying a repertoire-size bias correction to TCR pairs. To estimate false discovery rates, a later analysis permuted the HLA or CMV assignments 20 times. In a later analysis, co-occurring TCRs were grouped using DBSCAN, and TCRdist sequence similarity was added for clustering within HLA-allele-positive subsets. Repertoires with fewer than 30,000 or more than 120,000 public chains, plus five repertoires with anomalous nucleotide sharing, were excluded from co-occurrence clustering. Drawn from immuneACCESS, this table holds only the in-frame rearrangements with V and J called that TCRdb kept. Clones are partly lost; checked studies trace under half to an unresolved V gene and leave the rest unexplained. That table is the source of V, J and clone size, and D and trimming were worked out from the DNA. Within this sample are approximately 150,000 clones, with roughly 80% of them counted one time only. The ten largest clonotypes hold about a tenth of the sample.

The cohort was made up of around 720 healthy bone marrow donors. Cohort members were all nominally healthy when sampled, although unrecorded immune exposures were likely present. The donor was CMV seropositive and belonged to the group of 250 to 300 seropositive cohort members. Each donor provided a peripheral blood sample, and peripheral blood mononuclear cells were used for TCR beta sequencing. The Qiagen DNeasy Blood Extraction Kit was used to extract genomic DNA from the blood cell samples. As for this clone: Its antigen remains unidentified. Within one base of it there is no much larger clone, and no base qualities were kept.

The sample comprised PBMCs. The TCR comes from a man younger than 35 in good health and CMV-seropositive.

The nucleotide sequence is TGTGCCTGGTGTGCGGGAGTGACCTACAATGAGCAGTTCTTC. This sequence encodes CAWCAGVTYNEQFF. The chain was built from TRBV30 and TRBJ2-1; the central 7 bases match TRBD2. V is pruned by 5 bases and J by 2 bases, leaving 6 bases of the junction without a gene match. Inclusive of the bounding cysteine and phenylalanine, the CDR3 is 14 residues long. The sequence is cut down to CDR3 DNA, 42 bases in frame from base 1. The germline V gene (reference sequence) yields GTSNPN for CDR1 and SVGIG for CDR2.